The 9 T cell receptor beta chains presented below share a single source sample, sequenced in a study of CD8 T cells in Susac syndrome. It was with random hexamers that about 0.45 to 1 ug RNA was reverse transcribed. Via MiXCR, TCRdb re-called the immunoSEQ multiplex PCR reads, giving one row per CDR3 protein. Of hundreds of thousands of distinct CDR3 sequences listed, over 85% were seen once; the top ten hold approximately 0.072%. Sequencing used CD4+ T cells from PBMCs. Source of these receptors: a human donor with multiple sclerosis.

The V call is TRBV7-9, the J call TRBJ2-7; the D is unclear. CDR3 length: 13 amino acids. Trimming left V 6 bases short and J 6 bases short, with 15 bases between. Germline V CDR1 and CDR2: SEHNR, FQNEAQ (reference sequence). The CDR3 reads CASRSNARAEQYF. The CDR3 bases are TGTGCCAGCAGATCAAACGCAAGGGCCGAGCAGTACTTC.

The chain employs TRBV11-2 and TRBJ2-7; D is possibly TRBD1 (6 bases). V shed 4 bases and J shed 0 bases, with 16 bases lying between them. Germline V gene data show CDR1 as SGHAT and CDR2 as FQNNGV. CDR3 length: 16 amino acids. This chain's CDR3 is CASSSISDRNSYEQYF. DNA for the CDR3: TGTGCCAGCAGCTCTATCTCAGACAGGAACTCCTACGAGCAGTACTTC.

This rearrangement joins TRBV6-6 to TRBJ2-7; a weak D match, TRBD1 (6 bases). This CDR3 region has 15 residues. Trimming left V 1 base short and J 5 bases short, with 15 bases between. From germline, CDR1 is MNHNY and CDR2 SVGAGI (reference sequence). For the CDR3, the DNA is TGTGCCAGCAGTTACTTAGGTACAGGGAGCCACGAGCAGTACTTC. Translation: CASSYLGTGSHEQYF.

V gene TRBV3-1 combines with J gene TRBJ2-3, with D unresolved. Germline CDR1 reads LGHDT; CDR2 reads YNNKEL (reference sequence). V lost 4 bases, J lost 0 bases, and 8 bases lay in between. The CDR3 is 14 residues long. The CDR3 sequence: CASSPFLSTDTQYF. DNA for the CDR3: TGTGCCAGCAGCCCCTTTCTCAGCACAGATACGCAGTATTTT.

The rearrangement links TRBV7-9 to TRBJ2-1; D is unresolved. Germline V gives CDR1 SEHNR, CDR2 FQNEAQ (reference sequence). The CDR3 extends over 14 amino acids. The germline V and J ends were trimmed by 0 bases and 4 bases, with 7 bases remaining between them. CDR3 sequence: CASSLASVYNEQFF. In nucleotides, the CDR3 is TGTGCCAGCAGCTTAGCGTCGGTGTACAATGAGCAGTTCTTC.

This chain joins TRBV12-3 or TRBV12-4 and TRBJ1-5; D not resolved. V was shortened by 3 bases and J by 2 bases, with 20 bases between the two germline ends. The CDR3 covers 18 residues. CDR3: CASSLNEGGLNRNQPQHF. CDR3 nucleotides: TGTGCCAGCAGTTTGAACGAGGGCGGTTTAAATCGCAATCAGCCCCAGCATTTT.

CDR3 amino acids: CASSELDTEAFF. The CDR3 DNA sequence: TGTGCCAGCAGTGAATTGGACACTGAAGCTTTCTTT. This chain uses TRBV2 with TRBJ1-1; D call uncertain. The germline V and J ends were trimmed by 2 bases and 3 bases, with 4 bases remaining between them. The CDR3 sequence is 12 residues long. Per the germline V gene, CDR1 is SNHLY and CDR2 is FYNNEI.

The gene calls are TRBV7-2 and TRBJ2-2; possibly TRBD1 for D (5 bases). With 1 base removed from V and 4 bases from J, the gap between germline ends came to 7 bases. Germline assignment: CDR1 SGHTA and CDR2 FQGNSA. The CDR3 runs to 14 residues. CDR3 sequence reads: CASSLDRFTGELFF. The CDR3 coding sequence is TGTGCCAGCAGCTTAGACAGGTTCACCGGGGAGCTGTTTTTT.

The chain couples TRBV18 to TRBJ2-5; the D gene is possibly TRBD2 (5 bases). This CDR3 contains 13 residues. CDR1 is KGHSH, CDR2 LQKENI, per germline. Trimming took off 9 bases at V and 4 bases at J, with 15 bases between the two ends. The CDR3 region is CASSPGGGETQYF. As DNA, the CDR3 is TGTGCCAGTAGCCCCGGTGGAGGAGAGACCCAGTACTTC.